This TCR beta chain was documented in a study of T-cell memory formation after mild COVID-19. In the study overall: TCR clusters were mostly donor specific. Overall study results and limits: Clones which contracted sat mainly in CM and EM if CD4+, and in EMRA if CD8+.

On this clonotype: Its target is not known.

Trimming removed 7 bases at V and 6 bases at J, with 13 bases between. Germline loops: CDR1 SNHLY, CDR2 FYNNEI. This CDR3 has 12 residues. One entry per CDR3 protein results from TCRdb running MiXCR on the 5' RACE reads. The sample records under 700,000 distinct CDR3 sequences, about a fifth being singletons. Sample: PBMCs or a T cell subset sorted from them (not recorded which). The TCR was taken from an adult woman who had mild COVID-19 (a few samples of this study predate the infection). Cell type and time point are not known. The chain joins TRBV2 to TRBJ2-7; D is possibly TRBD1 (6 bases). The DNA of the CDR3 is TGTGCCAGCACAGGGGATGGCAGCGAGCAGTACTTC. Translating gives CASTGDGSEQYF.